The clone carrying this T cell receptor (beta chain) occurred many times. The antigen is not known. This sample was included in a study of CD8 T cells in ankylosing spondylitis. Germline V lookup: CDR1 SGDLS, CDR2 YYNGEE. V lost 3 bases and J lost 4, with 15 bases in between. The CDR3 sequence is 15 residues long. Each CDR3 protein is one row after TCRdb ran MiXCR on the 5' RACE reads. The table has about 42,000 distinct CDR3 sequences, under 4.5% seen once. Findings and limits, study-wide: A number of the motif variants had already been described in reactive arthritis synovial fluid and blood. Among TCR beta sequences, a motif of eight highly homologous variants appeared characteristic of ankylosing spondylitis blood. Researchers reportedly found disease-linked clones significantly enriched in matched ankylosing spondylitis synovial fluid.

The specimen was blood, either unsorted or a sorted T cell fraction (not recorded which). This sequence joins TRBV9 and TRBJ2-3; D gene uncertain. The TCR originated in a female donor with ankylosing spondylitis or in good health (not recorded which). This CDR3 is CASSEPLVGSDTQYF. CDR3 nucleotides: TGTGCCAGCAGCGAGCCCCTGGTCGGCTCAGATACGCAGTATTTT.